Listed below are T cell receptor beta chains from one sample, sequenced in a study of cytomegalovirus exposure and HLA in healthy donors. Clones were sequenced by immunoSEQ multiplex PCR, and TCRdb holds only the in-frame ones, with some missing. The top ten hold roughly 1.4% of the sample, which has around 150,000 clones, around 80% seen once. What was sequenced was PBMCs. The receptors originated from a man aged 25-45 years in good health and CMV-seropositive. CDR3s include the opening cysteine and the closing phenylalanine or tryptophan. The order of the fields is V gene, clone size, J gene, D gene, CDR3 DNA, CDR3 protein. A D gene is named only where the DNA matches it firmly. Where a row states a size, it is once, few, many or the class of an expanded clone; other rows omit it.

V gene: TRBV4-2; clone size: NA; J gene: TRBJ2-7; D gene: TRBD2; CDR3 DNA: TGTGCCAGCAGCCAAATGTCAGCGGGGGGCTACGAGCAGTACTTC; CDR3 protein: CASSQMSAGGYEQYF
V gene: TRBV5-4; clone size: NA; J gene: TRBJ1-1; D gene: NA; CDR3 DNA: TGTGCCAGCAGCTACCCTAGGGGCCTAGATACCACTGAAGCTTTCTTT; CDR3 protein: CASSYPRGLDTTEAFF
V gene: TRBV7-9; clone size: NA; J gene: TRBJ2-7; D gene: NA; CDR3 DNA: TGTGCCAGCAGCTTTTATCGGGACGAGCAGTACTTC; CDR3 protein: CASSFYRDEQYF
V gene: TRBV2; clone size: NA; J gene: TRBJ2-3; D gene: TRBD2; CDR3 DNA: TGTGCCAGCAGAGCCAGCGGGGCCCGCACAGATACGCAGTATTTT; CDR3 protein: CASRASGARTDTQYF
V gene: TRBV7-9; clone size: NA; J gene: TRBJ2-2; D gene: NA; CDR3 DNA: TGTGCCAGCAGCCCCATGGCCTCGAACACCGGGGAGCTGTTTTTT; CDR3 protein: CASSPMASNTGELFF
V gene: TRBV5-4; clone size: NA; J gene: TRBJ2-2; D gene: NA; CDR3 DNA: TGTGCCAGCAGCTGGGGAAAGCGGTTATTCACCGGGGAGCTGTTTTTT; CDR3 protein: CASSWGKRLFTGELFF
V gene: TRBV6-5; clone size: once; J gene: TRBJ2-5; D gene: NA; CDR3 DNA: TGTGCCAGCAGCACCCGCGGGGACAGTGGGGAGCAGTACTTC; CDR3 protein: CASSTRGDSGEQYF
V gene: TRBV28; clone size: NA; J gene: TRBJ2-2; D gene: NA; CDR3 DNA: TGTGCCAGCAGTTTGTTAGAAAACACCGGGGAGCTGTTTTTT; CDR3 protein: CASSLLENTGELFF
V gene: TRBV7-2; clone size: NA; J gene: TRBJ2-3; D gene: NA; CDR3 DNA: TGTGCCAGCAGCTTAGCCTTGGGAGGGGGGGGAGATACGCAGTATTTT; CDR3 protein: CASSLALGGGGDTQYF
V gene: TRBV5-1; clone size: once; J gene: TRBJ2-1; D gene: TRBD2; CDR3 DNA: TGCGCCAGCAGCGTGGGGGGGGACTACAATGAGCAGTTCTTC; CDR3 protein: CASSVGGDYNEQFF
V gene: TRBV18; clone size: once; J gene: TRBJ2-7; D gene: TRBD1; CDR3 DNA: TGTGCCAGCTCATTGGGACAGGCCTCCAACTACGAGCAGTACTTC; CDR3 protein: CASSLGQASNYEQYF
V gene: TRBV29-1; clone size: NA; J gene: TRBJ2-5; D gene: NA; CDR3 DNA: TGCAGCGTTGATAGTAACGGGCAAGAGACCCAGTACTTC; CDR3 protein: CSVDSNGQETQYF
V gene: TRBV4-1; clone size: NA; J gene: TRBJ2-1; D gene: NA; CDR3 DNA: TGCGCCAGCAGCCGAACAGGCCTAGCGTCCTACAATGAGCAGTTCTTC; CDR3 protein: CASSRTGLASYNEQFF
V gene: TRBV4-1; clone size: few; J gene: TRBJ1-4; D gene: NA; CDR3 DNA: TGCGCCAGCAGCCTACAAGAAAAACTGTTTTTT; CDR3 protein: CASSLQEKLFF
V gene: TRBV5-4; clone size: NA; J gene: TRBJ1-2; D gene: TRBD1; CDR3 DNA: TGTGCCAGCAGCTCGGGACAGAACTATGGCTACACCTTC; CDR3 protein: CASSSGQNYGYTF
V gene: TRBV9; clone size: NA; J gene: TRBJ1-2; D gene: TRBD1; CDR3 DNA: TGTGCCAGCAGCACCCGGACAGGGGGTTCATATGGCTACACCTTC; CDR3 protein: CASSTRTGGSYGYTF
V gene: TRBV7-2; clone size: NA; J gene: TRBJ1-1; D gene: TRBD1; CDR3 DNA: TGTGCCAGCAGCCAACGGACAGGGACAAACACTGAAGCTTTCTTT; CDR3 protein: CASSQRTGTNTEAFF
V gene: TRBV28; clone size: NA; J gene: TRBJ1-4; D gene: NA; CDR3 DNA: TGTGCCAGCAGTCTACAAGGGGTGGATGAAAAACTGTTTTTT; CDR3 protein: CASSLQGVDEKLFF
V gene: TRBV28; clone size: NA; J gene: TRBJ1-4; D gene: NA; CDR3 DNA: TGTGCCAGCAGGGCCTCGGGGGAAAAACTGTTTTTT; CDR3 protein: CASRASGEKLFF
V gene: TRBV6-5; clone size: NA; J gene: TRBJ1-6; D gene: NA; CDR3 DNA: TGTGCCAGCAGCCCCCAGGATAATTCACCCCTCCACTTT; CDR3 protein: CASSPQDNSPLHF
V gene: TRBV18; clone size: once; J gene: TRBJ2-7; D gene: TRBD1; CDR3 DNA: TGTGCCAGCTCCCGACAGGGGCCTATGGACGAGCAGTACTTC; CDR3 protein: CASSRQGPMDEQYF
V gene: TRBV9; clone size: NA; J gene: TRBJ2-5; D gene: TRBD1; CDR3 DNA: TGTGCCAGCAGCGTAGCACCTGACAGGGCTCAAGAGACCCAGTACTTC; CDR3 protein: CASSVAPDRAQETQYF
V gene: TRBV10-3; clone size: NA; J gene: TRBJ2-1; D gene: NA; CDR3 DNA: TGTGCCATTAAGAGGGAGGCGAGGGCTGAGCAGTTCTTC; CDR3 protein: CAIKREARAEQFF
V gene: TRBV6-1; clone size: NA; J gene: TRBJ2-7; D gene: TRBD1; CDR3 DNA: TGTGCCAGCTCAGGACAGGGCTACGAGCAGTACTTC; CDR3 protein: CASSGQGYEQYF